The 31 T cell receptor beta chains below all came from one sample that was sequenced in a study of OX40 agonist ivuxolimab in advanced cancers. Libraries were prepared by immunoSEQ multiplex PCR; TCRdb keeps only in-frame clonotypes and omits some of them. The table records 49,000 or so clones, 70% to 85% of them present only once. Source: CD4+ or CD8+ T cells sorted from blood, taken in a trial of the OX40 agonist ivuxolimab. Every receptor here comes from an adult with an advanced solid tumor such as melanoma, head and neck, liver or kidney cancer.

This chain connects TRBV27 to TRBJ1-6; no clear D gene. The germline V and J ends were trimmed by 0 bases and 0 bases, with 9 bases remaining between them. The CDR3 extends over 17 amino acids. Germline CDR1 and CDR2: MNHEY and SMNVEV (reference sequence). CDR3 bases: TGTGCCAGCAGTTTATCGTCGGGAGGCTCCTATAATTCACCCCTCCACTTT. Its translation is CASSLSSGGSYNSPLHF.

This clone appeared once. The chain links TRBV27 to TRBJ2-1, with D possibly being TRBD2 (6 bases). This CDR3 contains 12 residues. V gave up 6 bases and J gave up 9 bases, with 12 bases separating them. CDR1 MNHEY and CDR2 SMNVEV come from the germline V gene (reference sequence). The CDR3 region has the DNA TGTGCCAGCAGACAAGGCGGGACTGAGCAGTTCTTC. This sequence encodes CASRQGGTEQFF.

The chain has TRBV5-1 and TRBJ2-3, with 10 bases matching TRBD1. Looked up from germline, CDR1 is SGHRS and CDR2 is YFSETQ. With 2 bases clipped from V and 4 bases from J, the junction kept 4 bases outside the gene matches. The CDR3 sequence is 15 residues long. CDR3 in amino acids: CASSLGGQGPDTQYF. Written as DNA, the CDR3 is TGCGCCAGCAGCTTAGGGGGACAGGGGCCAGATACGCAGTATTTT.

V usage is TRBV5-4 and J usage is TRBJ2-5, with 14 nucleotides matching TRBD2. The V gene's germline CDR1 is SGHNT and CDR2 YYREEE (reference sequence). The junction had 12 bases not matched to a gene; V was cut back by 3 bases and J by 2 bases. The CDR3 runs 19 residues. The chain's CDR3 is CASSWMGTSGGDRQETQYF. The DNA for the CDR3 is TGTGCCAGCAGCTGGATGGGGACTAGCGGGGGAGACCGACAAGAGACCCAGTACTTC.

Only one count was recorded for this clone. The rearrangement uses TRBV11-2 and TRBJ2-1; TRBD2 aligns across 9 bases. V lost 1 base and J lost 8; bases outside the gene matches: 12. This CDR3 region has 17 residues. Germline CDR1 reads SGHAT; CDR2 reads FQNNGV. In DNA, the CDR3 is TGTGCCAGCAGCTTAGGGCTGGGCGGGAGGGCCTTAGATGAGCAGTTCTTC. Its translation is CASSLGLGGRALDEQFF.

This clone is deemed medium-sized. V gene TRBV11-2 combines with J gene TRBJ1-2; no reliable D call. With 2 bases removed from V and 5 bases from J, the gap between germline ends came to 12 bases. This CDR3 is built from 14 residues. CDR1 SGHAT and CDR2 FQNNGV come from the germline V gene. CDR3 protein: CASSLWPSGYGYTF. Written as DNA, the CDR3 is TGTGCCAGCAGCTTATGGCCATCGGGATATGGCTACACCTTC. Full variable domain (remainder filled in from reference TRBV11-2 and TRBJ1-2): EAGVAQSPRYKIIEKRQSVAFWCNPISGHATLYWYQQILGQGPKLLIQFQNNGVVDDSQLPKDRFSAERLKGVDSTLKIQPAKLEDSAVYLCASSLWPSGYGYTFGSGTRLTVV.

This chain uses TRBV15 with TRBJ1-1, with D unresolved. This CDR3 spans 20 amino acids. The V gene's germline CDR1 is LNHNV and CDR2 YYDKDF (reference sequence). The germline V and J ends were trimmed by 0 bases and 0 bases, with 23 bases remaining between them. In DNA, the CDR3 is TGTGCCACCAGCAGAGATCCAGGATCCATAGGACGGGCCATGAACACTGAAGCTTTCTTT. It specifies CATSRDPGSIGRAMNTEAFF.

This clone was seen only once. V is TRBV20-1 and J is TRBJ1-1; 7 nucleotides line up with TRBD1. There are 11 residues in the CDR3. V shed 4 bases, J shed 14 bases, and the junction held 10 bases outside the gene matches. The V gene's germline CDR1 is DFQATT and CDR2 SNEGSKA (reference sequence). The CDR3 DNA reads TGCAGTGCTATTTTCGGGGACAGAATGTTCTTT. Translated, it gives CSAIFGDRMFF.

The J gene is TRBJ2-1, the V gene TRBV29-1; 10 positions match TRBD1. This CDR3 is 12 amino acids long. Germline V gene data show CDR1 as SQVTM and CDR2 as ANQGSEA. With V trimmed by 8 bases and J by 9 bases, 7 bases remained unmatched. Here the CDR3 DNA reads TGCAGCCTGGGACAGGGGAATGGTGAGCAGTTCTTC. This encodes CSLGQGNGEQFF.

This clone was picked up one time. J is TRBJ2-3 and V is TRBV7-2; D tentatively reads TRBD1 or TRBD2 (6 bases each). This CDR3 contains 14 residues. Germline CDR1 and CDR2: SGHTA and FQGNSA. V was shortened by 5 bases and J by 4 bases, with 13 bases between the two germline ends. The CDR3 sequence is CASSPRGPPDTQYF. The CDR3 DNA follows: TGTGCCAGCAGCCCCCGGGGGCCGCCAGATACGCAGTATTTT.

This clone was observed a single time. The chain joins TRBV12-5 to TRBJ2-1; perhaps TRBD1 as D (5 bases). Germline V CDR1 and CDR2: LGHNT, FRNRAP. Trimming cost V 3 bases and J 3 bases, with 12 bases left between them. This CDR3 is 15 amino acids long. The CDR3 sequence: CASGLQDRLYNEQFF. DNA for the CDR3: TGTGCTAGTGGTTTACAGGACCGACTCTACAATGAGCAGTTCTTC. Looking up the rest from reference TRBV12-5 and TRBJ2-1 gives the full variable domain: DARVTQTPRHKVTEMGQEVTMRCQPILGHNTVFWYRQTMMQGLELLAYFRNRAPLDDSGMPKDRFSAEMPDATLATLKIQPSEPRDSAVYFCASGLQDRLYNEQFFGPGTRLTVL.

The rearrangement uses TRBV6-6 and TRBJ1-2, with 10 bases that match TRBD1. There are 14 residues in the CDR3. V was clipped by 7 bases and J by 10 bases; unmatched bases: 12. CDR1 is MNHNY, CDR2 SVGAGI, per germline (reference sequence). The CDR3 sequence is CASTLRQGAGDYTF. The CDR3 coding sequence is TGTGCCAGCACCCTACGACAGGGGGCAGGGGACTACACCTTC.

The table lists this clone with a count of one. The chain couples TRBV7-9 to TRBJ2-7; perhaps TRBD2 as D (6 bases). The CDR3 sequence is 14 residues long. Trimming cost V 7 bases and J 4 bases, with 17 bases left between them. Germline values: CDR1 SEHNR, CDR2 FQNEAQ (reference sequence). In DNA form, the CDR3 reads TGTGCCAGCAATAATCCGGGAGTAAGGTACGAGCAGTACTTC. Translation gives CASNNPGVRYEQYF.

The chain links TRBV6-4 to TRBJ2-1, with D tentatively TRBD2 (5 bases). Germline assignment: CDR1 MRHNA and CDR2 SNTAGT. There are 14 residues in the CDR3. The V and J ends lost 2 bases and 5 bases respectively, with 10 bases between them. The CDR3 region has the DNA TGTGCCAGCAGTGACCCGACCGGGAACAATGAGCAGTTCTTC. The encoded protein is CASSDPTGNNEQFF.

The chain carries TRBV2 and TRBJ2-3, with 14 bases matching TRBD2. Germline V CDR1 and CDR2: SNHLY, FYNNEI. V gave up 6 bases and J gave up 2 bases; unmatched junction bases: 7. This CDR3 has 17 amino acids. The chain's CDR3 is CASRKQTSGGATDTQYF. CDR3 nucleotide sequence: TGTGCCAGCAGGAAGCAGACTAGCGGGGGGGCCACAGATACGCAGTATTTT.

The chain uses TRBV6-1 and TRBJ2-3; TRBD2 matches 10 bases. There are 15 residues in the CDR3. V lost 4 bases, J lost 3 bases, and 4 bases stayed unmatched. Germline CDR1 reads MNHNS; CDR2 reads SASEGT. The chain's CDR3 is CASSGASGGTDTQYF. CDR3 in DNA: TGTGCCAGCAGTGGGGCTAGCGGGGGAACAGATACGCAGTATTTT.

This chain uses TRBV6-6 with TRBJ2-1, with a weak D call TRBD2 (6 bases). Germline lookup yields CDR1 MNHNY and CDR2 SVGAGI (reference sequence). With 6 bases removed from V and 8 bases from J, the gap between germline ends came to 20 bases. This CDR3 spans 15 amino acids. CDR3 nucleotides: TGTGCCAGCAGCGAGGTTTTGGCGGGAAAGGATGAGCAGTTCTTC. Its translation is CASSEVLAGKDEQFF.

The CDR3 protein is CASSPGGSGGSYNEQFF. CDR3 DNA sequence: TGTGCCAGCAGCCCAGGCGGGTCCGGGGGGAGTTACAATGAGCAGTTCTTC. V and J are TRBV7-9 and TRBJ2-1; TRBD2 aligns across 7 bases. The length of the CDR3 is 17 residues. Germline values: CDR1 SEHNR, CDR2 FQNEAQ (reference sequence). The V and J ends lost 5 bases and 4 bases, in that order; junction bases with no gene match: 14.

This rearrangement joins TRBV19 to TRBJ2-1; 12 nucleotides match TRBD2. With V trimmed by 4 bases and J by 7 bases, 5 bases remained unmatched. This CDR3 comprises 15 residues. Germline V gene sequence: CDR1 LNHDA, CDR2 SQIVND (reference sequence). The CDR3 sequence: CASSRLAGGTNEQFF. In DNA, the CDR3 is TGTGCCAGTAGTAGGCTAGCGGGGGGGACTAATGAGCAGTTCTTC.

The V call is TRBV2, the J call TRBJ2-3; D call uncertain. The CDR3 has 17 residues. V dropped 2 bases and J dropped 3 bases, with 18 bases sitting between them. Germline lookup yields CDR1 SNHLY and CDR2 FYNNEI. CDR3 region: CASSESVAGRGTDTQYF. The CDR3 DNA is TGTGCCAGCAGTGAATCCGTGGCAGGACGAGGAACAGATACGCAGTATTTT.

CDR3 nucleotide sequence: TGTGCCAGCAGCCCCGACAGGGCCCCCTACGAGCAGTACTTC. This sequence encodes CASSPDRAPYEQYF. The rearrangement uses TRBV7-9 and TRBJ2-7, with 7 bases identical to TRBD1. The V segment lost 5 bases and the J segment 2 bases; nucleotides outside the gene matches: 6. Germline V lookup: CDR1 SEHNR, CDR2 FQNEAQ (reference sequence). The CDR3 is made up of 14 amino acids.

The gene calls are TRBV7-9 and TRBJ1-3; possible D gene TRBD1, 6 bases. Germline V gene data show CDR1 as SEHNR and CDR2 as FQNEAQ (reference sequence). CDR3 length: 14 residues. V was pared by 6 bases and J by 4 bases, with 13 bases between. The CDR3 protein is CASSMAGVGNTIYF. The CDR3 DNA follows: TGTGCCAGCAGTATGGCAGGGGTCGGAAACACCATATATTTT.

This clone was picked up one time. This chain links TRBV6-1 with TRBJ2-7, with 12 bases lining up with TRBD2. The CDR3 is 15 residues long. Per germline, CDR1 MNHNS and CDR2 SASEGT. V gave up 3 bases and J gave up 3 bases; unmatched junction bases: 3. The CDR3 region is CASSEGLAGLYEQYF. CDR3 nucleotide sequence: TGTGCCAGCAGTGAGGGACTAGCGGGCCTCTACGAGCAGTACTTC.

The rearrangement links TRBV9 to TRBJ1-1; D unresolved. Trimming left V 3 bases short and J 1 base short, with 7 bases between. CDR1 and CDR2 from the germline V gene are SGDLS and YYNGEE. This CDR3 spans 13 amino acids. CDR3 in DNA: TGTGCCAGCAGCGAGACCCAGAACACTGAAGCTTTCTTT. Residues: CASSETQNTEAFF.

The chain uses TRBV2 and TRBJ1-5; tentatively, D is TRBD1 (5 bases). The CDR3 length is 15 residues. Germline V gives CDR1 SNHLY, CDR2 FYNNEI. The V and J ends lost 6 bases and 4 bases respectively, with 16 bases between them. The DNA of the CDR3 is TGTGCCAGCAGGGGGGGACGGGGGAGGAATCAGCCCCAGCATTTT. It yields the protein CASRGGRGRNQPQHF.

This clone was detected only a few times. The CDR3 bases are TGTGCCAGCAGTTACACCGGGGAGCTGTTTTTT. Protein sequence: CASSYTGELFF. This chain links TRBV7-9 with TRBJ2-2, with D unclear. With 6 bases removed from V and 3 bases from J, the gap between germline ends came to 2 bases. The CDR3 loop spans 11 amino acids. Germline V gives CDR1 SEHNR, CDR2 FQNEAQ (reference sequence).

The chain combines TRBV7-9 with TRBJ1-4; tentative D call: TRBD1 (6 bases). CDR3 length equals 15 residues. Germline V gene lookup returns CDR1 SEHNR and CDR2 FQNEAQ (reference sequence). Trimming took 5 bases from V and 0 from J, leaving 10 bases between them. The CDR3 DNA reads as TGTGCCAGCAGCCTCGGACAGTCAACTAATGAAAAACTGTTTTTT. Protein product: CASSLGQSTNEKLFF.

The rearrangement links TRBV5-1 to TRBJ2-1, with D possibly TRBD1 on 6 matching bases. Trimming shortened V by 3 bases and J by 6 bases, and 13 bases separated the two germline ends. Germline CDR1 reads SGHRS; CDR2 reads YFSETQ. The CDR3 covers 14 residues. The CDR3 here is CASSSRGSPNEQFF. The CDR3 nucleotides are TGCGCCAGCAGCTCCAGGGGATCGCCCAATGAGCAGTTCTTC.

J is TRBJ1-1 and V is TRBV5-1; the D gene is possibly TRBD1 (6 bases). Germline V gene lookup returns CDR1 SGHRS and CDR2 YFSETQ. The CDR3 covers 13 residues. Deletions cut 3 bases from V and 11 bases from J, with 17 bases between. The CDR3 is CASSSTGAEGAFF. In DNA, the CDR3 is TGCGCCAGCAGCTCTACGGGGGCAGAGGGGGCTTTCTTT.

The V and J genes are TRBV7-3 and TRBJ2-1; TRBD2 might be the D (7 bases). There are 15 residues in the CDR3. Trimming shortened V by 3 bases and J by 8 bases, and 17 bases separated the two germline ends. Germline lookup yields CDR1 SGHTA and CDR2 FQGTGA. CDR3 sequence (DNA): TGTGCCAGCAGCTTCGGAGGGGGGGCGAAGGATGAGCAGTTCTTC. Protein product: CASSFGGGAKDEQFF. The complete variable domain, with remaining parts taken from reference TRBV7-3 and TRBJ2-1, reads GAGVSQTPSNKVTEKGKYVELRCDPISGHTALYWYRQSLGQGPEFLIYFQGTGAADDSGLPNDRFFAVRPEGSVSTLKIQRTERGDSAVYLCASSFGGGAKDEQFFGPGTRLTVL.

This clone was observed once. V is TRBV6-5 and J is TRBJ2-1; 10 bases fit TRBD2. This CDR3 comprises 14 residues. V was clipped by 3 bases and J by 7 bases; unmatched bases: 3. The V gene's germline CDR1 is MNHEY and CDR2 SVGAGI. The DNA for the CDR3 is TGTGCCAGCAGTTATAGCGGGAGGAGGAATGAGCAGTTCTTC. It encodes CASSYSGRRNEQFF.